The clone carrying this T cell receptor (beta chain) has a handful of counts. The data belong to a study of glioma-infiltrating T cells after dendritic cell vaccination. On the study more broadly: Autologous tumor lysate-pulsed dendritic cell vaccination was given between the early 2000s and the early 2010s.

The immunoSEQ assay amplified TCRB CDR3 from up to roughly 2 ug DNA. Measured with immunoSEQ multiplex PCR; TCRdb has only the in-frame clones, and not every one. The repertoire holds 85,000 to 110,000 clones, with roughly 79% as singletons. The CDR3 spans 16 residues. The germline gives CDR1 SGHRS, CDR2 YFSETQ. V lost 3 bases, J lost 5 bases, and 12 bases stayed unmatched. The sequences come from blood, collected before dendritic cell vaccination. The J gene is TRBJ2-5, the V gene TRBV5-1; 8 bases are a match to TRBD2. The TCR sequence derives from a human donor with glioblastoma. CDR3 nucleotide sequence: TGCGCCAGCAGCTCAAGCTTCGGGGGGGCGGGGGAGACCCAGTACTTC. Its protein product is CASSSSFGGAGETQYF.